This entry lists 17 T cell receptor beta chains sequenced from one sample in a study of technical replicates of blood from several donors. Repertoires were generated with immunoSEQ multiplex PCR, while TCRdb's copy carries only in-frame clones and drops some. Of 83,000 or so clones in the sample, around 94% were seen once. The sequenced material came from T cells isolated from PBMCs. Receptor source: a human donor in good health.

This clone was picked up one time. J is TRBJ2-1 and V is TRBV6-6; no clear D gene. Trimming took off 2 bases at V and 7 bases at J, with 12 bases between the two ends. The CDR3 sequence is 14 residues long. The germline CDR1 and CDR2 sequences are MNHNY and SVGAGI (reference sequence). The CDR3: CASSYPGGPNEQFF. The CDR3 coding sequence is TGTGCCAGCAGTTACCCCGGTGGGCCTAATGAGCAGTTCTTC.

The chain employs TRBV7-8 and TRBJ2-1; 10 nucleotides align to TRBD2. Trimming at V came to 8 bases and at J to 9 bases, leaving 10 bases not matched to a gene. The CDR3 sequence is 14 residues long. Germline V gives CDR1 SGHVS, CDR2 FQNEAQ. The CDR3 reads CASSTSGVLGEQFF. The CDR3, as DNA: TGTGCCAGCTCCACTAGCGGGGTTTTGGGTGAGCAGTTCTTC.

The V and J genes are TRBV4-1 and TRBJ2-7; D perhaps matches TRBD1 (6 bases). Germline values: CDR1 MGHRA, CDR2 YSYEKL. The V end lost 6 bases, the J end lost 1 base, and 13 bases lay between the germline ends. The CDR3 consists of 14 residues. Here the CDR3 reads CASRPTGKSYEQYF. CDR3 nucleotides: TGCGCCAGCAGGCCTACAGGGAAGTCCTACGAGCAGTACTTC.

The J gene is TRBJ2-4, the V gene TRBV4-1; 7 bases line up with TRBD1. The CDR3 length is 16 residues. Germline lookup yields CDR1 MGHRA and CDR2 YSYEKL. Germline trimming cut 5 bases from V and 4 bases from J; bases unmatched to any gene: 11. The CDR3 sequence: CASSSGQALGKNIQYF. CDR3 nucleotide sequence: TGCGCCAGCAGCTCAGGACAGGCGCTTGGGAAAAACATTCAGTACTTC.

With regard to this clone: An end of the junction differs from the germline gene, which may be a read error. The J gene is TRBJ2-7, the V gene TRBV4-2; TRBD1 matches at 9 bases. Per the germline V gene, CDR1 is LGHNA and CDR2 is YNFKEQ. The CDR3 is made up of 16 amino acids. The CDR3 region is CASSQDGQGIPYGQYF. CDR3 in DNA: TGTGCCAGCAGCCAAGATGGACAGGGGATCCCCTACGGGCAGTACTTC.

CDR3 sequence (DNA): TGTGCCACCAGCGGGGCGGGGGGCCCATACGAGCAGTACTTC. This encodes CATSGAGGPYEQYF. The J gene is TRBJ2-7, the V gene TRBV15; 8 bases agree with TRBD2. Germline trimming cut 5 bases from V and 4 bases from J; bases unmatched to any gene: 7. This CDR3 has 14 residues. Germline CDR1 and CDR2: LNHNV and YYDKDF (reference sequence).

The rearrangement links TRBV10-2 to TRBJ1-1; tentatively, D is TRBD1 (6 bases). The CDR3 is 14 residues long. V gave up 6 bases and J gave up 1 base, with 12 bases separating them. Germline loops: CDR1 WSHSY, CDR2 SAAADI. The CDR3 sequence: CASRPTGTNTEAFF. CDR3 in DNA: TGCGCCAGCAGACCGACAGGCACGAACACTGAAGCTTTCTTT.

The chain employs TRBV6-5 and TRBJ1-2; TRBD1 might be the D (5 bases). Germline V gene sequence: CDR1 MNHEY, CDR2 SVGAGI. CDR3 length: 10 residues. V dropped 11 bases and J dropped 5 bases, with 9 bases sitting between them. The CDR3 DNA is TGTGCCGATAACAGGTATGGCTACACCTTC. The encoded protein is CADNRYGYTF.

V and J are TRBV5-4 and TRBJ1-2, with a possible D match to TRBD1 (5 bases). The V end lost 0 bases, the J end lost 7 bases, and 16 bases lay between the germline ends. Germline V gene sequence: CDR1 SGHNT, CDR2 YYREEE (reference sequence). The CDR3 is made up of 15 amino acids. CDR3 loop: CASSLVSWGVSGYTF. The CDR3 DNA follows: TGTGCCAGCAGCTTGGTATCGTGGGGGGTTTCTGGCTACACCTTC.

The rearrangement joins TRBV4-1 to TRBJ2-5; TRBD1 matches 7 bases. With 4 bases clipped from V and 0 bases from J, the junction kept 2 bases outside the gene matches. The CDR3 covers 14 residues. Looked up from germline, CDR1 is MGHRA and CDR2 is YSYEKL. The CDR3 nucleotides are TGCGCCAGCAGCCCGGGACAGTACCAAGAGACCCAGTACTTC. It codes for CASSPGQYQETQYF.

The rearrangement uses TRBV9 and TRBJ2-3, with no clear D. Between the trimmed V and J ends, which lost 0 bases and 5 bases, there was a span of 16 bases. Per germline, CDR1 SGDLS and CDR2 YYNGEE. The CDR3 totals 16 residues. Here the CDR3 reads CASSVDQPRRGDTQYF. Written as DNA, the CDR3 is TGTGCCAGCAGCGTAGATCAACCAAGACGCGGAGATACGCAGTATTTT.

The chain is built from TRBV19 and TRBJ2-5; 8 bases are a match to TRBD1. Trimming removed 4 bases from V and 6 bases from J; junction bases left unmatched: 13. Per the germline V gene, CDR1 is LNHDA and CDR2 is SQIVND (reference sequence). This CDR3 is 16 amino acids long. CDR3 DNA sequence: TGTGCCAGTAGTAACGACAATTGGACAGGGATGAAGACCCAGTACTTC. Amino acid sequence: CASSNDNWTGMKTQYF.

Only one count was recorded for this clone. The chain joins TRBV6-4 to TRBJ2-3, with D possibly matching TRBD2 (6 bases). Germline CDR1 is MRHNA and CDR2 is SNTAGT. Deletions cut 4 bases from V and 6 bases from J, with 17 bases between. The CDR3 has 15 residues. CDR3 loop: CASSVGPTGGDTQYF. The CDR3 nucleotides read TGTGCCAGCAGTGTGGGACCGACTGGGGGGGATACGCAGTATTTT.

The chain uses TRBV27 and TRBJ2-3; 8 nucleotides match TRBD2. Germline loops: CDR1 MNHEY, CDR2 SMNVEV (reference sequence). The CDR3 has 15 amino acids. V gave up 6 bases and J gave up 6 bases; unmatched junction bases: 11. The CDR3 nucleotides are TGTGCCAGCAGGAGGACAAGCGGGAGTGGTGATACGCAGTATTTT. Translated: CASRRTSGSGDTQYF.

V usage is TRBV29-1 and J usage is TRBJ2-3; 8 bases agree with TRBD1. The CDR3 totals 15 residues. Looked up from germline, CDR1 is SQVTM and CDR2 is ANQGSEA. V dropped 6 bases and J dropped 2; count of bases not matched to a gene: 10. The CDR3 DNA sequence: TGCAGCGTAGGACAGGGTAGGTTAGTCACAGATACGCAGTATTTT. Protein: CSVGQGRLVTDTQYF.

The gene calls are TRBV7-9 and TRBJ2-7; 8 bases match TRBD2. The germline CDR1 and CDR2 sequences are SEHNR and FQNEAQ (reference sequence). CDR3 size: 16 residues. V trimming: 1 base; J trimming: 0 bases; junction bases outside the gene matches: 5. CDR3 DNA sequence: TGTGCCAGCAGCTTAGGTCCAGCGGGGGTCTCCTACGAGCAGTACTTC. Amino acid sequence: CASSLGPAGVSYEQYF.

V gene TRBV7-9 combines with J gene TRBJ2-1; no definite D call. This CDR3 has 11 amino acids. Germline CDR1 reads SEHNR; CDR2 reads FQNEAQ (reference sequence). The V end lost 6 bases, the J end lost 10 bases, and 10 bases lay between the germline ends. CDR3 loop: CASRIGEEQFF. The CDR3 DNA is TGTGCCAGCAGGATCGGAGAGGAGCAGTTCTTC.